The 2 T cell receptor beta chains below all came from one sample that was sequenced in a study of T cell responses to AZD1222 COVID-19 vaccine. Sequenced by immunoSEQ multiplex PCR; TCRdb stores in-frame clones only, minus some. This sample yields 150,000 or so clones, of which 91% are seen a single time; 1.4% belongs to the top ten. The source material was peripheral blood, sampled on day 0 of AZD1222 vaccination. The receptors were gathered from an adult in good health.

Details on this clone: Germline is not matched at one junction end, which may reflect a read error. This chain uses TRBV7-6 with TRBJ2-5; TRBD2 agrees at 10 bases. The length of the CDR3 is 14 residues. Germline V lookup: CDR1 SGHVS, CDR2 FNYEAQ. As DNA, the CDR3 is TGTGCCAGCAGATTAGCGGGAGGCGTAGAGACCCAGTACTTC. Residues: CASRLAGGVETQYF.

This clone was found a few times. J is TRBJ1-2 and V is TRBV27; perhaps TRBD1 as D (6 bases). The V gene lost 6 bases and the J gene lost 2 bases, with 19 bases spanning the gap. The germline V gene has CDR1 MNHEY and CDR2 SMNVEV (reference sequence). This CDR3 has 16 residues. The CDR3 loop reads CASSRRTGQTNYGYTF. The CDR3 nucleotides read TGTGCCAGCAGCCGGAGAACGGGACAAACAAACTATGGCTACACCTTC.